These 22 T cell receptor beta chains share one sample of origin, sequenced in a study of post-analysis software for immune sequencing data. Presence of unique molecular identifiers characterized the TCR beta cDNA libraries. TCRdb called the PCR reads again in MiXCR, with one record for every CDR3 protein. The sample contains roughly 730,000 distinct CDR3 sequences, 25% to 30% of which appear only once. Which antigens these TCRs recognize remains unknown. Notes on the study in general: TRBV5-6, TRBV5-1 and TRBV20-1 were among four or five TRBV segments more frequent in patients than controls.

Sequenced sample: blood. These TCRs come from a girl aged 5 to 17 with multiple sclerosis.

The chain links TRBV5-6 to TRBJ1-4; TRBD1 might be the D (5 bases). Germline CDR1 reads SGHDT; CDR2 reads YYEEEE. Trimming left V 5 bases short and J 7 bases short, with 12 bases between. The CDR3 has 13 amino acids. The CDR3 spells CASSRGVGEKLFF. The CDR3 nucleotides are TGTGCCAGCAGTCGAGGGGTGGGTGAAAAACTGTTTTTT. The variable domain in full, with the rest retrieved from reference TRBV5-6 and TRBJ1-4, is DAGVTQSPTHLIKTRGQQVTLRCSPKSGHDTVSWYQQALGQGPQFIFQYYEEEERQRGNFPDRFSGHQFPNYSSELNVNALLLGDSALYLCASSRGVGEKLFFGSGTQLSVL.

This clonotype was found many times. The genes are TRBV6-5 and TRBJ2-3, with D possibly matching TRBD2 (6 bases). Between the trimmed V and J ends, which lost 6 bases and 9 bases, there was a span of 16 bases. Germline V gene sequence: CDR1 MNHEY, CDR2 SVGAGI. CDR3 length: 13 amino acids. The CDR3 nucleotides are TGTGCCAGCAGCGCTCCCGGGCGGGAAACGCAGTATTTT. Translating it yields CASSAPGRETQYF.

This clonotype has more than one count but fewer than ten. The rearrangement uses TRBV10-3 and TRBJ2-6; TRBD2 aligns across 8 bases. CDR3 length: 15 amino acids. The J segment lost 0 bases and the V segment lost 8 bases, leaving 3 bases of the junction unmatched. Per the germline V gene, CDR1 is ENHRY and CDR2 is SYGVKD. CDR3 DNA sequence: TGTGCCATCGGGGCGGGGGGCTCTGGGGCCAACGTCCTGACTTTC. Translated: CAIGAGGSGANVLTF.

The J gene is TRBJ2-7, the V gene TRBV6-5, with D possibly TRBD2 on 6 matching bases. Trimming removed 6 bases at V and 0 bases at J, with 15 bases between. The germline CDR1 and CDR2 sequences are MNHEY and SVGAGI. This CDR3 is 15 amino acids long. The CDR3 sequence: CASSPLGGYSYEQYF. CDR3 DNA: TGTGCCAGCAGCCCCTTGGGGGGATACTCCTACGAGCAGTACTTC.

V is TRBV11-2 and J is TRBJ2-7; 7 bases map to TRBD2. The CDR3 loop spans 16 amino acids. Trimming at V came to 5 bases and at J to 3 bases, leaving 13 bases not matched to a gene. Germline lookup yields CDR1 SGHAT and CDR2 FQNNGV. CDR3 sequence: CASSPNRTRKGYEQYF. For the CDR3, the DNA is TGTGCCAGCAGCCCGAACCGGACTAGGAAGGGCTACGAGCAGTACTTC.

V is TRBV9 and J is TRBJ2-5; 9 bases agree with TRBD2. Gene TRBJ2-7 matches the end of the DNA better, so the J call may be wrong. The CDR3 is 14 amino acids. The V gene's germline CDR1 is SGDLS and CDR2 YYNGEE. In nucleotides, the CDR3 is TGTGCCAGCAGCGTAACGGCGGGAGGGTACGAGCAGTACTTC. Residues: CASSVTAGGYEQYF.

This chain uses TRBV27 with TRBJ1-2; D ambiguous. Deletions cut 5 bases from V and 7 bases from J, with 20 bases between. Per the germline V gene, CDR1 is MNHEY and CDR2 is SMNVEV (reference sequence). The CDR3 runs 15 residues. The CDR3 bases are TGTGCCAGCAGTCCGCATAGGGCGGTTGAGGTTGGCTACACCTTC. Protein: CASSPHRAVEVGYTF.

The chain has TRBV7-9 and TRBJ2-1, with 10 bases fitting TRBD1. This CDR3 is built from 13 residues. Trimming cost V 8 bases and J 12 bases; bases outside gene matches: 10. In germline, CDR1 is SEHNR, CDR2 FQNEAQ (reference sequence). CDR3: CASRGQGRGVQFF. The CDR3, as DNA: TGTGCCAGCCGGGGACAGGGGCGAGGTGTGCAGTTCTTC.

The chain recombines TRBV20-1 with TRBJ2-3; TRBD1 is a possible D gene (6 bases). V dropped 6 bases and J dropped 6 bases, with 16 bases sitting between them. Per germline, CDR1 DFQATT and CDR2 SNEGSKA (reference sequence). The length of the CDR3 is 13 residues. CDR3 sequence: CSAYRQAVDTQYF. DNA of the CDR3: TGCAGTGCGTACAGACAGGCGGTGGATACGCAGTATTTT.

The rearrangement links TRBV20-1 to TRBJ2-4; D gene uncertain. This CDR3 is built from 18 residues. Germline-derived CDR1 and CDR2 are DFQATT and SNEGSKA (reference sequence). Trimming removed 3 bases at V and 2 bases at J, with 23 bases between. Here the CDR3 DNA reads TGCAGTGCTAGGGGTGTCTTGTGGAGAACCGATACCAAAAACATTCAGTACTTC. It encodes CSARGVLWRTDTKNIQYF.

The CDR3 sequence is CASSYTGSPLHF. DNA for the CDR3: TGTGCCAGCAGCTATACAGGTTCACCCCTCCACTTT. The rearrangement uses TRBV7-8 and TRBJ1-6; D perhaps matches TRBD1 (5 bases). V shed 4 bases and J shed 9 bases, with 7 bases lying between them. The CDR3 extends over 12 amino acids. Germline V gene sequence: CDR1 SGHVS, CDR2 FQNEAQ.

The chain joins TRBV5-1 to TRBJ2-1; possibly TRBD1 for D (8 bases). The V gene lost 3 bases and the J gene lost 6 bases, with 16 bases spanning the gap. Germline CDR1 SGHRS, CDR2 YFSETQ. The CDR3 is made up of 15 amino acids. CDR3 DNA sequence: TGCGCCAGCAGCTCGGGGACAGGACTAGTCAATGAGCAGTTCTTC. Protein sequence: CASSSGTGLVNEQFF.

CDR3 sequence reads: CASSWDGDTQYF. CDR3 DNA: TGTGCCAGCAGTTGGGACGGAGATACGCAGTATTTT. The chain couples TRBV6-6 to TRBJ2-3; D tentatively reads TRBD1 or TRBD2 (5 bases each). The CDR3 has 12 amino acids. V was pared by 4 bases and J by 5 bases, with 7 bases between. In germline, CDR1 is MNHNY, CDR2 SVGAGI (reference sequence).

This clonotype has more than one count but fewer than ten. The chain joins TRBV6-6 to TRBJ1-2, with D unclear. The V end was cut by 2 bases, the J end by 7 bases, with 5 bases between. Per the germline V gene, CDR1 is MNHNY and CDR2 is SVGAGI (reference sequence). The CDR3 is made up of 11 amino acids. The CDR3 protein is CASSYNAGYTF. Written as DNA, the CDR3 is TGTGCCAGCAGTTACAATGCTGGCTACACCTTC.

There are a few counts of this clonotype. V is TRBV7-2 and J is TRBJ2-5; unclear D gene. This CDR3 contains 12 residues. Trimming shortened V by 4 bases and J by 5 bases, and 8 bases separated the two germline ends. The germline gives CDR1 SGHTA, CDR2 FQGNSA. DNA of the CDR3: TGTGCCAGCAGCTCTGCTGTGGAGACCCAGTACTTC. Its translation: CASSSAVETQYF.

The chain employs TRBV20-1 and TRBJ1-6; 7 bases agree with TRBD1. The CDR3 is 16 residues long. After removal of 6 bases from V and 4 bases from J, the junction contained 12 bases not matched to a gene. The V gene's germline CDR1 is DFQATT and CDR2 SNEGSKA (reference sequence). CDR3 bases: TGCAGTGCCGTGCCCTCGGACAGGATGTATAATTCACCCCTCCACTTT. Encoded protein: CSAVPSDRMYNSPLHF.

The chain uses TRBV28 and TRBJ2-5, with a tentative D call TRBD1 (5 bases). The CDR3 is 15 residues long. Trimming left V 2 bases short and J 4 bases short, with 14 bases between. Per the germline V gene, CDR1 is MDHEN and CDR2 is SYDVKM. The CDR3 nucleotides read TGTGCCAGCAGTTTAGCCACAGGTCTTCGAGAGACCCAGTACTTC. It codes for CASSLATGLRETQYF.

This clonotype has a handful of counts. This chain uses TRBV10-3 with TRBJ2-5; 13 bases fit TRBD2. The CDR3 extends over 17 amino acids. CDR1 is ENHRY, CDR2 SYGVKD, per germline. V was pared by 4 bases and J by 4 bases, with 9 bases of the junction left unmatched. This chain's CDR3 is CAISGGLAGDRPETQYF. The CDR3, as DNA: TGTGCCATCAGTGGAGGACTAGCGGGGGACCGCCCAGAGACCCAGTACTTC.

The V call is TRBV7-2, the J call TRBJ1-3; no reliable D call. Germline assignment: CDR1 SGHTA and CDR2 FQGNSA. This CDR3 is 16 amino acids long. Trimming shortened V by 4 bases and J by 0 bases, and 13 bases separated the two germline ends. CDR3 sequence: CASSSHTGNSGNTIYF. DNA of the CDR3: TGTGCCAGCAGCTCACATACGGGAAACTCTGGAAACACCATATATTTT.

The V gene is TRBV4-3, the J gene TRBJ2-1, with D tentatively TRBD2 (6 bases). Between the trimmed V and J ends, which lost 1 base and 7 bases, there was a span of 14 bases. The CDR3 loop spans 15 amino acids. CDR1 LGHNA and CDR2 YSLEER come from the germline V gene. The CDR3 loop is CASSQGGASWNEQFF. The CDR3 DNA reads TGCGCCAGCAGCCAAGGCGGGGCTAGCTGGAATGAGCAGTTCTTC.

The table lists this clonotype with a few counts. This chain uses TRBV10-3 with TRBJ2-3; 8 nucleotides match TRBD2. V dropped 6 bases and J dropped 1; count of bases not matched to a gene: 12. CDR1 is ENHRY, CDR2 SYGVKD, per germline. This CDR3 is 17 amino acids long. The CDR3 protein is CAIRGTGTRVGTDTQYF. The CDR3 nucleotides are TGTGCCATCAGAGGAACCGGGACTAGGGTAGGCACAGATACGCAGTATTTT.

As for this clonotype: A much larger clone lies a single base off, so this may be a read error. The chain is built from TRBV5-1 and TRBJ2-5; TRBD2 agrees at 11 bases. The CDR3 sequence is 15 residues long. CDR1 and CDR2 from the germline V gene are SGHRS and YFSETQ. The junction had 11 bases not matched to a gene; V was cut back by 2 bases and J by 11 bases. CDR3: CASSLTSGRPHEQYF. The CDR3 DNA is TGCGCCAGCAGCTTAACTAGCGGGAGACCCCATGAGCAGTACTTC.